This T cell receptor (beta chain) was captured by sequencing in a study of beta chain features in type 1 diabetes. Study-wide findings and caveats: Type 1 diabetes patients had TCRB CDR3s that were shorter (moderately but significantly so) in all four CD4+ subsets.

CDR1 is SQVTM, CDR2 ANQGSEA, per germline. This CDR3 spans 13 amino acids. The V end lost 6 bases, the J end lost 5 bases, and 16 bases lay between the germline ends. Averaging approximately 120 mL, one heparinised blood draw came from each individual donor. Isolated RNA was reverse transcribed in full, so expressed TCRB transcripts were sequenced. TCRdb's copy holds only in-frame clones and misses some; the assay was immunoSEQ multiplex PCR. There are 250,000 or so clones in the sample; 20% occur only once, and 0.028% lies in the top ten. A remark on this clone: What it binds is not known.

Specimen: naive CD4+ T cells from blood. The chain carries TRBV29-1 and TRBJ1-1; a possible D gene is TRBD1 (6 bases). The source of this sequence is a woman between 40 and 50 years old with type 1 diabetes. CDR3 sequence reads: CSVEPDRRTEAFF. The CDR3 coding sequence is TGCAGCGTCGAACCCGACAGGAGGACTGAAGCTTTCTTT.